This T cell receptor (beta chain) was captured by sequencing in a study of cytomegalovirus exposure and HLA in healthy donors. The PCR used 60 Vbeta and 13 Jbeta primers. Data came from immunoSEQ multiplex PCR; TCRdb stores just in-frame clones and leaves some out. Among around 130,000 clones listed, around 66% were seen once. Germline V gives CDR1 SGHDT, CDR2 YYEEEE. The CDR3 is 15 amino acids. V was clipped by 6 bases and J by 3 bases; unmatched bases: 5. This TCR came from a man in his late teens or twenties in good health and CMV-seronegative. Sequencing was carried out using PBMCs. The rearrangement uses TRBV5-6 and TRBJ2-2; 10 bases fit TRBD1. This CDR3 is CASNRQGADTGELFF. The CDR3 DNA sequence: TGTGCCAGCAACAGACAGGGGGCGGACACCGGGGAGCTGTTTTTT.